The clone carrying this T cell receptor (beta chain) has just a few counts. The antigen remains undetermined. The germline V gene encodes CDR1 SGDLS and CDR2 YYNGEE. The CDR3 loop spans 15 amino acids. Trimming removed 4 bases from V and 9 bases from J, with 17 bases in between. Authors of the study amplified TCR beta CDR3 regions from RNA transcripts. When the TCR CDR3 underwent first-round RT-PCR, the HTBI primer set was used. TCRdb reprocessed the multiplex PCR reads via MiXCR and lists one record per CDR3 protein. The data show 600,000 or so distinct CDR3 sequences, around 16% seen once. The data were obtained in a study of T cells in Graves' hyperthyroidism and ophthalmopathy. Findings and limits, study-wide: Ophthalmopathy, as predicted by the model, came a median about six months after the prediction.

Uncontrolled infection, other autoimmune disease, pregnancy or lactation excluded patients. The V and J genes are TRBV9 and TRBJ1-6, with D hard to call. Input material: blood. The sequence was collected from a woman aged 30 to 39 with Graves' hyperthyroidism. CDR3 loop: CASSPGKFDTSPLHF. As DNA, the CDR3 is TGTGCCAGCAGCCCGGGAAAATTCGATACTTCACCCCTCCACTTT.